This T cell receptor beta chain emerged from a study of Ad26.COV2.S vaccination and SARS-CoV-2 variants. Treatment noted: some 20 received Ad26.COV2.S at low or high dose, single or two shots; several received placebo; per-sample allocation not given. Collection of the samples took place on day 63 after the first injection of vaccine or placebo. Sequencing used immunoSEQ multiplex PCR; TCRdb keeps in-frame clones, though not all of them. This sample has 300,000 to 400,000 clones, with roughly 87% found just once. The germline CDR1 and CDR2 sequences are SQVTM and ANQGSEA. V lost 3 bases and J lost 4; bases outside the gene matches: 5. This CDR3 spans 15 amino acids.

The J gene is TRBJ2-1, the V gene TRBV29-1; TRBD1 matches 11 bases. This sample comprised peripheral blood, obtained in a trial of Ad26.COV2.S vaccine versus placebo. The sequence derives from a person aged 18-60 years who received the Ad26.COV2.S COVID-19 vaccine or a placebo. CDR3 bases: TGCAGCGTTGATGGGGGACAGGGGGAGTACAATGAGCAGTTCTTC. This translates into CSVDGGQGEYNEQFF.